This is a list of T cell receptor beta chains from one sample in a study of STAT5B mutations in CD4+ large granular lymphocyte leukemia. Sequencing was performed with immunoSEQ multiplex PCR; in TCRdb, only in-frame clones are kept and a portion is missing. The table lists about 37,000 clones, roughly nine tenths of them singletons, with roughly 3.4% in the top ten. The sequencing sample was made of CD4+ T cells from blood buffy coats. The receptors were sampled from a human donor in good health. CDR3s include the opening cysteine and the closing phenylalanine or tryptophan. D genes are given only for firm matches. A row's size may be missing; if present it is once, few, many or a size class.

TRBV6-5	TRBJ1-1	once	13	TRBD1	TGTGCCAGCAGCAGACAGGGTGTGGCTGAAGCTTTCTTT	CASSRQGVAEAFF
TRBV10-3	TRBJ2-7	NA	15	TRBD2	TGTGCCATCAGTGAGGGGGTAGCGGGAGCCTACGAGCAGTACTTC	CAISEGVAGAYEQYF
TRBV6-5	TRBJ1-1	NA	14	NA	TGTGCCAGCAGTTCTGCGTTTAAGAACACTGAAGCTTTCTTT	CASSSAFKNTEAFF
TRBV19	TRBJ2-3	NA	15	NA	TGTGCCAGTAGTACTGCCCGACAGGTCACAGATACGCAGTATTTT	CASSTARQVTDTQYF
TRBV4-3	TRBJ2-1	NA	14	TRBD1	TGCGCCAGCAGCCCTCGGGACAGGGGTTATGAGCAGTTCTTC	CASSPRDRGYEQFF
TRBV7-9	TRBJ2-6	NA	15	NA	TGTGCCAGCAGCTTCACCACCTTCGGGGCCAACGTCCTGACTTTC	CASSFTTFGANVLTF
TRBV4-3	TRBJ1-3	NA	16	NA	TGCGCCAGCAGCCAAGATAGCGGGCTATCTGGAAACACCATATATTTT	CASSQDSGLSGNTIYF
TRBV28	TRBJ2-3	NA	15	NA	TGTGCCAGCAGTCCCTGGGAGCGCCCCACAGATACGCAGTATTTT	CASSPWERPTDTQYF
TRBV7-9	TRBJ2-7	NA	17	TRBD1	TGTGCCAGCAGCTTACCTTCCCTGGACAGGGGGGGGCACGAGCAGTACTTC	CASSLPSLDRGGHEQYF
TRBV2	TRBJ1-3	NA	16	NA	TGTGCCAGCAGTGAAGGAACAGGGCGGTCTGGAAACACCATATATTTT	CASSEGTGRSGNTIYF
TRBV4-3	TRBJ2-1	NA	16	NA	TGCGCCAGCAGCCTCTTTACGGGGAGCTCCTACAATGAGCAGTTCTTC	CASSLFTGSSYNEQFF
TRBV21-1	TRBJ2-1	NA	16	NA	TGTGCCAGCAGCAAAGTTAGGGCCCGGGAGAACAATGAGCAGTTCTTC	CASSKVRARENNEQFF
TRBV7-9	TRBJ1-5	NA	16	TRBD1	TGTGCCAGCAGCTTTTGGGGACAGGGACGCAATCAGCCCCAGCATTTT	CASSFWGQGRNQPQHF
TRBV11-2	TRBJ2-7	NA	16	NA	TGTGCCAGCAGCTTATCCCCAGGGATGAGCTCCTACGAGCAGTACTTC	CASSLSPGMSSYEQYF
TRBV9	TRBJ2-2	NA	14	NA	TGTGCCAGCAGCGAAAGCCCGAACACCGGGGAGCTGTTTTTT	CASSESPNTGELFF
TRBV7-6	TRBJ2-2	NA	14	NA	TGTGCCAGCAGCCGGGACAAGAACACCGGGGAGCTGTTTTTT	CASSRDKNTGELFF
TRBV21-1	TRBJ2-1	NA	21	NA	TGTGCCAGCAGCTTAAGGTCTGGGGCCACCACTTTGGCGATGTATTACAATGAGCAGTTCTTC	CASSLRSGATTLAMYYNEQFF